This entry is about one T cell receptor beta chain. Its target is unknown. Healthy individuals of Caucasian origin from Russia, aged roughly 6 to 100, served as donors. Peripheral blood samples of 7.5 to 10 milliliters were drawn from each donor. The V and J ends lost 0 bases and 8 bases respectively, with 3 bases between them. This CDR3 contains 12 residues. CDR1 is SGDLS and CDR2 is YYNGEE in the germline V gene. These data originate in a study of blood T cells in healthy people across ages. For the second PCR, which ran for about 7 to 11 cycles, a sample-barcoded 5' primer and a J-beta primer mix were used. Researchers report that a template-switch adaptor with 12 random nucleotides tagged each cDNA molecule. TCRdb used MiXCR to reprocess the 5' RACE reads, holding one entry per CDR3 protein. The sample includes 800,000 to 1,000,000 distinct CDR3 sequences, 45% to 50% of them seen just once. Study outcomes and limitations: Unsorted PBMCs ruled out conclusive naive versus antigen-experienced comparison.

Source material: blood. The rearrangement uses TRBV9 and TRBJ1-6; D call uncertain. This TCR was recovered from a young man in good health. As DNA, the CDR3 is TGTGCCAGCAGCGTAGTTGATTCACCCCTCCACTTT. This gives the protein CASSVVDSPLHF. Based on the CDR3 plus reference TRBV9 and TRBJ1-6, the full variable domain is DSGVTQTPKHLITATGQRVTLRCSPRSGDLSVYWYQQSLDQGLQFLIQYYNGEERAKGNILERFSAQQFPDLHSELNLSSLELGDSALYFCASSVVDSPLHFGNGTRLTVT.